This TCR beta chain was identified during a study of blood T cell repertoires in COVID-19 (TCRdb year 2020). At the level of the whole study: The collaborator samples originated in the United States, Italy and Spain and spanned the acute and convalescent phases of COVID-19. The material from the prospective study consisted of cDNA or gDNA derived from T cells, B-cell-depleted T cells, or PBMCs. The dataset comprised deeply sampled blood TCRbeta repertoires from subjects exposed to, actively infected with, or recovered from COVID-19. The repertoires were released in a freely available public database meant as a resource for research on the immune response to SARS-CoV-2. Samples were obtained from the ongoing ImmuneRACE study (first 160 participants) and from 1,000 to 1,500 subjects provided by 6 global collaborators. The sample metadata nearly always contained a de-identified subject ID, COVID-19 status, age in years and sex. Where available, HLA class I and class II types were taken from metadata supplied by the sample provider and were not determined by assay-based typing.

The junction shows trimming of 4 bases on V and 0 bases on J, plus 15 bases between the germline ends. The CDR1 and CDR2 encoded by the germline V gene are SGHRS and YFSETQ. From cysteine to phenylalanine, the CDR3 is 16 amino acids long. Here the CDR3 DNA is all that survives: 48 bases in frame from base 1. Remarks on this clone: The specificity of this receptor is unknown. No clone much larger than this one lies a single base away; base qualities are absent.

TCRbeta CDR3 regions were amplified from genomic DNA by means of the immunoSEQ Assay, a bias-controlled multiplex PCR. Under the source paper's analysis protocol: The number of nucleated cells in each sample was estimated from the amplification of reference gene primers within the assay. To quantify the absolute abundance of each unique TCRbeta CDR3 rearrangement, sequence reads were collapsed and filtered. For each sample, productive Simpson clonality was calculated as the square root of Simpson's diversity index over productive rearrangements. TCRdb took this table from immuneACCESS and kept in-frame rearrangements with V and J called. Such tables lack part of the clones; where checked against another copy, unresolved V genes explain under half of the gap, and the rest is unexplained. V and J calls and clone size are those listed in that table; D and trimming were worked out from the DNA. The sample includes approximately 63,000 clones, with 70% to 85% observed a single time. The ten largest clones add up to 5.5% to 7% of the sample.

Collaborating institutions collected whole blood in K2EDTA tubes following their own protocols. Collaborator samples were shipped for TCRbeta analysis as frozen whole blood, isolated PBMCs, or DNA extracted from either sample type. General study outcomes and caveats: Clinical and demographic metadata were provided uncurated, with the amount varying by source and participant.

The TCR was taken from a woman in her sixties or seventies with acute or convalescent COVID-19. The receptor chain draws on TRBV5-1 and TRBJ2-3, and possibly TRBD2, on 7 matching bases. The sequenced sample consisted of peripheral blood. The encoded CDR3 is CASSQRDITSTDTQYF. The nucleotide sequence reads TGCGCCAGCAGCCAGCGGGACATTACTAGCACAGATACGCAGTATTTT.